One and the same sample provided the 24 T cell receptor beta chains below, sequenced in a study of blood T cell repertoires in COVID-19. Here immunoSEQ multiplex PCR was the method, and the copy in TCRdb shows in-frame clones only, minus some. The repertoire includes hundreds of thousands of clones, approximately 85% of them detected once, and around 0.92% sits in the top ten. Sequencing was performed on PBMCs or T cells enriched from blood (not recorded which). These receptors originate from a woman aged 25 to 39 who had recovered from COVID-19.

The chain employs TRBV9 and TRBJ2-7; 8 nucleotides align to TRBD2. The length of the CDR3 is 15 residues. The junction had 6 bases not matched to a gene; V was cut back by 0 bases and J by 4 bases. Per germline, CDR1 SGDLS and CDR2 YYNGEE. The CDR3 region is CASSVGNSGVYEQYF. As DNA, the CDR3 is TGTGCCAGCAGCGTAGGCAATAGCGGGGTATACGAGCAGTACTTC.

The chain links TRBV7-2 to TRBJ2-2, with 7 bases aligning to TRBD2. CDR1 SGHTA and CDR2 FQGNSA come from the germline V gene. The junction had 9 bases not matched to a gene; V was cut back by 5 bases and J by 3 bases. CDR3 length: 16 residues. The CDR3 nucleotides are TGTGCCAGCAGCCCAAACCGACTAGCCCACACCGGGGAGCTGTTTTTT. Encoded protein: CASSPNRLAHTGELFF. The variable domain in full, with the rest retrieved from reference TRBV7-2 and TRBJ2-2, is GAGVSQSPSNKVTEKGKDVELRCDPISGHTALYWYRQSLGQGLEFLIYFQGNSAPDKSGLPSDRFSAERTGGSVSTLTIQRTQQEDSAVYLCASSPNRLAHTGELFFGEGSRLTVL.

The CDR3 loop reads CASSPGQGRQPQHF. Written as DNA, the CDR3 is TGTGCCAGCAGCCCGGGACAGGGAAGACAGCCCCAGCATTTT. The gene calls are TRBV2 and TRBJ1-5; 9 bases agree with TRBD1. J gave up 7 bases and V 6 bases, and 7 bases lay outside the gene matches. The CDR3 is 14 amino acids. Germline CDR1 reads SNHLY; CDR2 reads FYNNEI.

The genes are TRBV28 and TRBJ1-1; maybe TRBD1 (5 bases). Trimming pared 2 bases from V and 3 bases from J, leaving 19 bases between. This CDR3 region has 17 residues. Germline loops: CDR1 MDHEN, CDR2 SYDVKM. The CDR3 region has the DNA TGTGCCAGCAGTTTAAGGAGAGGGAGGGGCGCTGACACTGAAGCTTTCTTT. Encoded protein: CASSLRRGRGADTEAFF. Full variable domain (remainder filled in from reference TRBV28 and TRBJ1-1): DVKVTQSSRYLVKRTGEKVFLECVQDMDHENMFWYRQDPGLGLRLIYFSYDVKMKEKGDIPEGYSVSREKKERFSLILESASTNQTSMYLCASSLRRGRGADTEAFFGQGTRLTVV.

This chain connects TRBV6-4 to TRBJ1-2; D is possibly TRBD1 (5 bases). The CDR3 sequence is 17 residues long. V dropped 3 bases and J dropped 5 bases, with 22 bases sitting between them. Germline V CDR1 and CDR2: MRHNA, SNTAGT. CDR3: CASSEIESGTEGYGYTF. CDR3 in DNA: TGTGCCAGCAGTGAGATAGAGTCCGGGACTGAGGGGTATGGCTACACCTTC.

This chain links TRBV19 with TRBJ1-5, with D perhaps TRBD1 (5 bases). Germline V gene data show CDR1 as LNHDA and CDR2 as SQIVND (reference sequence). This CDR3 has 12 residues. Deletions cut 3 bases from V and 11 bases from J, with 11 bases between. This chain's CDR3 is CASSIAGVAQHF. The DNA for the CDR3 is TGTGCCAGTAGTATTGCGGGGGTCGCCCAGCATTTT.

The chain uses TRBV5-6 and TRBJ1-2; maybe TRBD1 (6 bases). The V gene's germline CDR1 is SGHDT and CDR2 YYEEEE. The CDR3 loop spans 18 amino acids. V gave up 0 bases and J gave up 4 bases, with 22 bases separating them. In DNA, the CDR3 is TGTGCCAGCAGCTTGGACACGACCGGGACACCGCCGGTCTATGGCTACACCTTC. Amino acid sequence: CASSLDTTGTPPVYGYTF.

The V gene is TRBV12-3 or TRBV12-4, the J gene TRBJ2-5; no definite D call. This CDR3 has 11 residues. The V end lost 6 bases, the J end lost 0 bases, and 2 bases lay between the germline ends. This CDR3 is CASSDQETQYF. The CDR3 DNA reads TGTGCCAGCAGCGACCAAGAGACCCAGTACTTC.

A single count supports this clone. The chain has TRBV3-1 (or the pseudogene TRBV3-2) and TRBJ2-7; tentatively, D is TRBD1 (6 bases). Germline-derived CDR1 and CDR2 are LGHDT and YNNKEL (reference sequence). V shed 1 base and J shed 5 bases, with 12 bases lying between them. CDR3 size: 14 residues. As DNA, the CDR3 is TGTGCCAGCAGCCAAGGTTACAGGGACGACGAGCAGTACTTC. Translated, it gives CASSQGYRDDEQYF.

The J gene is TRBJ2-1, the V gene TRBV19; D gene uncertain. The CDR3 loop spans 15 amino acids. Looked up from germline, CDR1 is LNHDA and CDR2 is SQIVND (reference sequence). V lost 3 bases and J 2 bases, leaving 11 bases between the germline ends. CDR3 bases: TGTGCCAGTAGTATCCAAGAGGTCCCCTACAATGAGCAGTTCTTC. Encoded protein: CASSIQEVPYNEQFF.

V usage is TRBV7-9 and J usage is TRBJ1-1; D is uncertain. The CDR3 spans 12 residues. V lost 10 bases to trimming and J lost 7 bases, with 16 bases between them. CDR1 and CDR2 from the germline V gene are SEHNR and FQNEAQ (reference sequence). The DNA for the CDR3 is TGTGCCAATGAAAGGGAGGACGGTGAAGCTTTCTTT. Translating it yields CANEREDGEAFF.

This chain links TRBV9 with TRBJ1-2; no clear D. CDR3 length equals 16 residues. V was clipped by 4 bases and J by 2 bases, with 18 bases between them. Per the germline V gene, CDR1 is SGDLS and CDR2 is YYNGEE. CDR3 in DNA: TGTGCCAGCAGCTCGCGTCCCGAGACACCCAACTATGGCTACACCTTC. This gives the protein CASSSRPETPNYGYTF.

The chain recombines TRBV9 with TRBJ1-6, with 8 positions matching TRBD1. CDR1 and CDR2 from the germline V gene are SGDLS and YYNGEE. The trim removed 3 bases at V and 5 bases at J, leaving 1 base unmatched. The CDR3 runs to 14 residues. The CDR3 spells CASSATGDNSPLHF. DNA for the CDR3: TGTGCCAGCAGCGCGACAGGGGATAATTCACCCCTCCACTTT.

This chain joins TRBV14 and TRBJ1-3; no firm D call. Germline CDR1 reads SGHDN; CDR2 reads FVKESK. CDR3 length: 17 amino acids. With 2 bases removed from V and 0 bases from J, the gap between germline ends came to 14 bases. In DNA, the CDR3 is TGTGCCAGCAGCCAAACAAGGAGCGGCTTCTCTGGAAACACCATATATTTT. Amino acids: CASSQTRSGFSGNTIYF.

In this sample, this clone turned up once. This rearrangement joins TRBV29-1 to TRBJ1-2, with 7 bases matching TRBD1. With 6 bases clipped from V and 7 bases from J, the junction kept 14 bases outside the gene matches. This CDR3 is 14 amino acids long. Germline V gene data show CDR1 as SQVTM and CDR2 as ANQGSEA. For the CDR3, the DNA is TGCAGCGTCGCATACCCCCGCGACAGGGCTGGCTACACCTTC. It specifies CSVAYPRDRAGYTF.

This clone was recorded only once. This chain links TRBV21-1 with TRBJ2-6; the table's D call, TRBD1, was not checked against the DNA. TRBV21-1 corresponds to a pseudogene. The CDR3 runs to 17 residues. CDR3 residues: CASKFYRGHSGANVLTF. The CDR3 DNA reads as TGTGCCAGCAAATTTTACAGGGGGCACTCTGGGGCCAACGTCCTGACTTTC.

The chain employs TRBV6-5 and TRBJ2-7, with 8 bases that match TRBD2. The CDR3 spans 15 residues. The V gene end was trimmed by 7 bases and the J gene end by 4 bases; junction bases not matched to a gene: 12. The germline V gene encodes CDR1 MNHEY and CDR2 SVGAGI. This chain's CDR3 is CASTGRTSFEYEQYF. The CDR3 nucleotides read TGTGCCAGCACTGGGCGGACTAGCTTCGAATACGAGCAGTACTTC.

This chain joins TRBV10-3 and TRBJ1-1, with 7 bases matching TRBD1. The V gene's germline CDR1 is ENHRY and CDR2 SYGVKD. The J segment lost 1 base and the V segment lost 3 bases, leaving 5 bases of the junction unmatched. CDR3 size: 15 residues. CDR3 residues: CAISEAGTENTEAFF. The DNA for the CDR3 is TGTGCCATCAGTGAAGCCGGGACAGAGAACACTGAAGCTTTCTTT.

The CDR3 region is CASSGARTSGGTGTDTQYF. CDR3 bases: TGTGCCAGCAGCGGAGCTCGGACTAGCGGGGGCACTGGCACAGATACGCAGTATTTT. The chain is built from TRBV7-2 and TRBJ2-3; the match to TRBD2 covers 13 bases. Germline V gene lookup returns CDR1 SGHTA and CDR2 FQGNSA. The CDR3 covers 19 residues. V shed 5 bases and J 1 base; nucleotides not matched to a gene: 12.

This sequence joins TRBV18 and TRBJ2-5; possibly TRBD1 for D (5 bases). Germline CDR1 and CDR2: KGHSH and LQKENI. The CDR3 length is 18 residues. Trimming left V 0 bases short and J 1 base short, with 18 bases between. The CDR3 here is CASSPPQPRDRIQETQYF. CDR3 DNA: TGTGCCAGCTCACCACCACAGCCAAGAGACAGAATCCAAGAGACCCAGTACTTC.

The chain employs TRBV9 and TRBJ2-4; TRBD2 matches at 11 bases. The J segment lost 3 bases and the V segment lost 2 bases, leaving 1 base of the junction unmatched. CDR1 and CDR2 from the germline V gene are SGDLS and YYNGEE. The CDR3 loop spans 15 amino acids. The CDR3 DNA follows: TGTGCCAGCAGCGTTAGCGGGGGGGACAAAAACATTCAGTACTTC. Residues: CASSVSGGDKNIQYF.

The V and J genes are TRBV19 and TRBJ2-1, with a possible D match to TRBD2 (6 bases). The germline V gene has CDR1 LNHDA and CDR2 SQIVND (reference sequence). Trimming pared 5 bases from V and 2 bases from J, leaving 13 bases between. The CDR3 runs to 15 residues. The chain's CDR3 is CASSPMREAYNEQFF. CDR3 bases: TGTGCCAGTAGTCCGATGCGGGAAGCCTACAATGAGCAGTTCTTC. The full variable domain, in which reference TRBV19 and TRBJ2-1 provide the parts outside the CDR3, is DGGITQSPKYLFRKEGQNVTLSCEQNLNHDAMYWYRQDPGQGLRLIYYSQIVNDFQKGDIAEGYSVSREKKESFPLTVTSAQKNPTAFYLCASSPMREAYNEQFFGPGTRLTVL.

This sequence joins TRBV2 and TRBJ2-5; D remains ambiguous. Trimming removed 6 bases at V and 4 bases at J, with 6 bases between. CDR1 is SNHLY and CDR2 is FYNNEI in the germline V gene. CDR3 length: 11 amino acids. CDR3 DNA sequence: TGTGCCAGCAGCTTATCAGAGACCCAGTACTTC. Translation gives CASSLSETQYF.

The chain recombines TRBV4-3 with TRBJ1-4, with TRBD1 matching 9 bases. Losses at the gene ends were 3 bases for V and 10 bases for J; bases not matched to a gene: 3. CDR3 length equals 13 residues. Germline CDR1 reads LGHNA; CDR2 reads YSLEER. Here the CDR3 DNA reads TGCGCCAGCAGCCAGGACAGGGGAGGAAAACTGTTTTTT. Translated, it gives CASSQDRGGKLFF.